A selection of T cell receptor beta chains follows, all from one sample in a study of blood T cells in healthy people across ages. TCRdb re-called the 5' RACE reads with MiXCR, one entry per CDR3 protein. The sample lists about 650,000 distinct CDR3 sequences, about 51% seen once, with roughly 12% in the top ten. The sample consisted of blood. The receptors derive from an elderly woman in good health. Each CDR3 is given with its conserved first and last residue. Fields, in order: V gene, J gene, clone size, D gene, CDR3 DNA, CDR3 protein. A D gene is named only where the DNA matches it firmly. Rows give clone size only sometimes, using once, few, many, or a class for an expanded clone.

>TRBV7-8|TRBJ2-7|many|.
TGTGCCAGCAGCCGGAATCCAAGCTCCTACGAGCAGTACTTC
CASSRNPSSYEQYF
>TRBV4-3|TRBJ2-6|.|.
TGCGCCAGCAGCCAAGATTCTGCCAGGATAAGCTCTGGGGCCAACGTCCTGACTTTC
CASSQDSARISSGANVLTF
>TRBV15|TRBJ2-7|.|.
TGTGCCACCAAACGCGAGGGGGGTGCCTACGAGCAGTACTTC
CATKREGGAYEQYF
>TRBV7-9|TRBJ2-5|.|TRBD2
TGTGCCAGCAGCTTAAATAGCGGGGACCAAGAGACCCAGTACTTC
CASSLNSGDQETQYF
>TRBV19|TRBJ1-5|.|TRBD1
TGTGCCAGTATCCCAGGGGGCAGAACTTATAGCAATCAGCCCCAGCATTTT
CASIPGGRTYSNQPQHF
>TRBV10-3|TRBJ1-4|many|TRBD1
TGTGCCATCAGTGCCGGGACAGCCGGTGAAAAACTGTTTTTT
CAISAGTAGEKLFF
>TRBV7-9|TRBJ1-2|many|.
TGTGCCAGCAGCTTACCGGTGCCTAACTATGGCTACACCTTC
CASSLPVPNYGYTF
>TRBV7-9|TRBJ2-7|few|.
TGTGCCAGCAGCTTATTTGGGGGTGGGCGGGACAACTACGAGCAGTACTTC
CASSLFGGGRDNYEQYF
>TRBV29-1|TRBJ1-2|many|TRBD1
TGCAGCGTTGGACAGGGTTCCTATGGCTACACCTTC
CSVGQGSYGYTF
>TRBV7-2|TRBJ2-3|.|.
TGTGCCAGCAGCTTAGGCATTACGGGACTGGGCACAGATACGCAGTATTTT
CASSLGITGLGTDTQYF
>TRBV6-1|TRBJ2-7|.|TRBD1
TGTGCCAGCACGACCTCGTTACCGAAGGGGGCCGACTACGAGCAGTACTTC
CASTTSLPKGADYEQYF
>TRBV5-1|TRBJ2-3|many|TRBD1
TGCGCCAGCAGTAGCAGGGGGCATAGAGATACGCAGTATTTT
CASSSRGHRDTQYF
>TRBV3-1|TRBJ1-1|.|.
TGTGCCAGCAGCCCCCCCCTCGCAGCCATGAACACTGAAGCTTTCTTT
CASSPPLAAMNTEAFF
>TRBV2|TRBJ1-5|.|.
TGTGCCAGCCACGCGGAGCAGGTAGCTCAGCCCCAGCATTTT
CASHAEQVAQPQHF
>TRBV3-1|TRBJ2-5|.|TRBD1
TGTGCCAGCAGCCAACCCTGGGACAGGGTCGGCCAAGAGACCCAGTACTTC
CASSQPWDRVGQETQYF
>TRBV12-3/TRBV12-4|TRBJ2-5|.|.
TGTGCCAGCACCAACAGAGGCGGGCAGTACTTC
CASTNRGGQYF
>TRBV5-1|TRBJ1-1|.|.
TGCGCCAGCAGCAGGGCAGGGAGTAAGGACACTGAAGCTTTCTTT
CASSRAGSKDTEAFF
>TRBV28|TRBJ2-1|few|.
TGTGCCAGCAGTTACCAAAAGCGGAACTCCTACAATGAGCAGTTCTTC
CASSYQKRNSYNEQFF